The next 9 T cell receptor beta chains were all read from a single sample in a study of metastatic and nonmetastatic thyroid tumors. Nobody among the patients had been given any treatment before thyroid surgery. From the PCR reads, TCRdb re-called clones with MiXCR. Here the sample spans about 21,000 clones, about 12% being singletons. Input material: blood. Receptor source: a female donor with papillary thyroid cancer or a benign thyroid nodule (not recorded which). Some clones in this sample may be carry-over from other donors' samples.

This clone appeared many times. This chain connects TRBV30 to TRBJ1-6; D call uncertain. CDR1 is GTSNPN, CDR2 SVGIG, per germline (reference sequence). There are 14 residues in the CDR3. With 6 bases removed from V and 5 bases from J, the gap between germline ends came to 14 bases. The CDR3 DNA follows: TGTGCCTGTACCACGGTTCACAATAATTCACCCCTCCACTTT. Encoded protein: CACTTVHNNSPLHF.

The chain has TRBV6-1 and TRBJ2-3; 10 bases are a match to TRBD2. J was trimmed by 13 bases and V by 4 bases; bases with no gene match: 14. Germline V gene data show CDR1 as MNHNS and CDR2 as SASEGT. CDR3 size: 15 residues. The CDR3 DNA reads as TGTGCCAGCAGTGTTCTAGCGGGGGCTCCAGATACAAAGTATTTT. It encodes CASSVLAGAPDTKYF.

This clone was counted many times. Other DNA sequences of this sample code for an identical CDR3. This chain joins TRBV20-1 and TRBJ2-2, with unresolved D. This CDR3 region has 15 residues. Germline V gives CDR1 DFQATT, CDR2 SNEGSKA (reference sequence). V was clipped by 0 bases and J by 0 bases, with 8 bases between them. CDR3 bases: TGCAGTGCTAGAGATCGGCGGACGAACACCGGGGAGCTGTTTTTT. This sequence encodes CSARDRRTNTGELFF.

By its share, this clone is medium-sized. This chain links TRBV6-5 with TRBJ2-7; 9 bases fit TRBD2. With V trimmed by 0 bases and J by 0 bases, 0 bases remained unmatched. Looked up from germline, CDR1 is MNHEY and CDR2 is SVGAGI. CDR3 size: 15 residues. The CDR3 reads CASSYSTSGSYEQYF. The CDR3 DNA sequence: TGTGCCAGCAGTTACTCGACTAGCGGCTCCTACGAGCAGTACTTC.

This clone was observed many times. The V call is TRBV7-8, the J call TRBJ1-1; TRBD1 aligns across 7 bases. The CDR3 totals 13 residues. The V gene's germline CDR1 is SGHVS and CDR2 FQNEAQ. J gave up 10 bases and V 6 bases, and 11 bases lay outside the gene matches. The CDR3 region has the DNA TGTGCCAGCAGGCTAACTTCCCAGGGGGGAGCTTTCTTT. Translation: CASRLTSQGGAFF.

On this clone itself: A read error may explain this, as a much larger clone is one base away. The J gene is TRBJ1-1, the V gene TRBV29-1, with 7 nucleotides matching TRBD1. CDR3 length: 12 amino acids. Germline V gene data show CDR1 as SQVTM and CDR2 as ANQGSEA. The CDR3 DNA follows: TGCAGCGTTGGACAGGGCTATAATGAAGATTTCTTT. It codes for CSVGQGYNEDFF.

This clone qualifies as medium-sized (0.01 to 0.1%). This chain joins TRBV6-2 or TRBV6-3 and TRBJ1-2, with D hard to call. The germline gives CDR1 MNHEY, CDR2 SVGEGT. V lost 2 bases to trimming and J lost 5 bases, with 3 bases between them. The CDR3 spans 11 residues. DNA for the CDR3: TGTGCCAGCAGTTACATGTATGGCTACACCTTC. It is translated as CASSYMYGYTF.

This clone was counted many times. The CDR3 sequence is CASSRDSKGELFF. In DNA form, the CDR3 reads TGTGCCAGCTCACGGGACAGCAAAGGGGAGCTGTTTTTT. This chain connects TRBV18 to TRBJ2-2; the match to TRBD1 covers 7 bases. CDR3 length equals 13 residues. Germline assignment: CDR1 KGHSH and CDR2 LQKENI. V shed 4 bases and J 8 bases; nucleotides not matched to a gene: 4.

Worth noting for this clone: At one of its ends the junction is not consistent with the germline gene, which may arise from a read error. The CDR3 DNA reads TGTGCCAGCAGTGAATGGGGCGGAGAGCATCCCCATCATTTT. The encoded protein is CASSEWGGEHPHHF. This rearrangement joins TRBV6-1 to TRBJ1-5; a possible D gene is TRBD1 (5 bases). This CDR3 has 14 residues. Germline CDR1 and CDR2: MNHNS and SASEGT.